Only one count was recorded for the clone carrying this T cell receptor (beta chain). Antigen specificity is unknown. The data were taken from a study of radiotherapy plus CTLA-4 blockade in lung cancer. About the study: Of all patients, around 20% responded objectively and 30% to 35% showed disease control. Study results and limitations: Interferon-beta, together with early blood T cell clone dynamics, reportedly best predicted response. Radiotherapy was combined with ipilimumab, and tumor-derived TCR clones then expanded in blood.

Here immunoSEQ multiplex PCR was the method, and the copy in TCRdb shows in-frame clones only, minus some. This table has over 60,000 clones, roughly 87% appearing once. The V gene's germline CDR1 is SNHLY and CDR2 FYNNEI. This CDR3 spans 14 amino acids. The sequence derives from a human donor with non-small cell lung cancer that progressed on radiotherapy plus ipilimumab. The sample in question was peripheral blood, obtained from a patient treated with radiotherapy plus ipilimumab. This chain joins TRBV2 and TRBJ2-5; no firm D call. The J call may be in error: the DNA end matches TRBJ2-7 better. The CDR3 region is CASSELGEYYEQYF. For the CDR3, the DNA is TGTGCCAGCAGTGAACTAGGCGAATACTACGAGCAGTACTTC.